This is a list of T cell receptor beta chains from one sample in a study of vaccination effects on CD4 cells after COVID-19. The data were produced by immunoSEQ multiplex PCR, yet TCRdb's version contains in-frame clones alone and is incomplete. The profile shows roughly 46,000 clones, 65% to 75% of them singletons. The antigens of these receptors remain unknown. This specimen consisted of CD4+ T cells from PBMCs cultured with HCoV-OC43 spike peptides, obtained after COVID-19 vaccination. Receptor source: a human donor who received a COVID-19 vaccine. The CDR3 runs from the conserved cysteine through the conserved F or W. Fields, in order: clone size, V gene, D gene, J gene, CDR3 DNA, CDR3 protein. A D gene is named only where the DNA matches it firmly. A clone size is listed for some rows: how often the clone was seen (once, few, many), or a class if it is expanded.

-,TRBV2,-,TRBJ1-1,TGTGCCAGCAGTGGTGCGGGAAACACTGAAGCTTTCTTT,CASSGAGNTEAFF
-,TRBV6-5,TRBD1,TRBJ1-3,TGTGCCAGCAGTCGGACAGGGGCGCCTGGAAACACCATATATTTT,CASSRTGAPGNTIYF
-,TRBV3-1/TRBV3-2,TRBD1,TRBJ1-5,TGTGCCAGCAGCGCCCGGGGACAGCAGCCCCAGCATTTT,CASSARGQQPQHF
-,TRBV5-1,-,TRBJ1-2,TGCGCCAGCAGCCTAGGGAGCAGGGAGTATGGCTACACCTTC,CASSLGSREYGYTF
once,TRBV2,TRBD1,TRBJ1-2,TGTGCCAGCAGGGCAACAGGGGATAGTTATGGCTACACCTTC,CASRATGDSYGYTF
-,TRBV12-3/TRBV12-4,-,TRBJ1-1,TGTGCCAGCTCCGGACAGCGGAACACTGAAGCTTTCTTT,CASSGQRNTEAFF
-,TRBV9,-,TRBJ2-2,TGTGCCAGCAGCGTAGAAATCGGGGAGCTGTTTTTT,CASSVEIGELFF
-,TRBV10-3,TRBD2,TRBJ2-3,TGTGCCATTATTCCGGGACTAGCAGACCCAATACCCTACACAGATACGCAGTATTTT,CAIIPGLADPIPYTDTQYF
-,TRBV6-5,-,TRBJ1-2,TGTGCCAGCACGAGGGCTGAAGGCTACACCTTC,CASTRAEGYTF
-,TRBV7-9,-,TRBJ1-2,TGTGCCAGCAGCCCCCTGCCCGGGACAACCTCCGGCTACACCTTC,CASSPLPGTTSGYTF
-,TRBV6-5,-,TRBJ2-7,TGTGCCAGCAGTTACTCGGCTCGCTCAAGCTCCTACGAGCAGTACTTC,CASSYSARSSSYEQYF
-,TRBV29-1,TRBD1,TRBJ2-7,TGCAGCGTTGGGCGGACAGGGACAGACGAGCAGTACTTC,CSVGRTGTDEQYF
-,TRBV19,-,TRBJ2-1,TGTGCCAGTAGTATAGAAGGCCAGGGGGGCAATGAGCAGTTCTTC,CASSIEGQGGNEQFF
-,TRBV18,TRBD1,TRBJ1-5,TGTGCCAGCTCTCAACTGGGACAGGGGAATCAGCCCCAGCATTTT,CASSQLGQGNQPQHF
-,TRBV4-2,TRBD2,TRBJ2-2,TGTGCCAGCACGCTAGCGGGAATTGACACCGGGGAGCTGTTTTTT,CASTLAGIDTGELFF
-,TRBV5-1,TRBD1,TRBJ1-5,TGCGCCAGCAGCTTCACAGGGGGCAAGGATCAGCCCCAGCATTTT,CASSFTGGKDQPQHF
-,TRBV6-5,TRBD1,TRBJ2-2,TGTGCCAGCAGTTACTCCCTTGGGGACAGCGGGGAGCTGTTTTTT,CASSYSLGDSGELFF
-,TRBV2,-,TRBJ1-2,TGTGCCAGCAGTGGGTACAGGGACGGCTACACCTTC,CASSGYRDGYTF
-,TRBV5-6,-,TRBJ1-1,TGTGCCAGCAGCTTGGACAGGACGGGTACTGAAGCTTTCTTT,CASSLDRTGTEAFF
-,TRBV2,TRBD2,TRBJ2-3,TGTGCCAGCAGTGAAGACGGACTAGCGGGAGGCACAGATACGCAGTATTTT,CASSEDGLAGGTDTQYF
once,TRBV3-1/TRBV3-2,TRBD2,TRBJ2-1,TGTGCCAGCAGCGCCAGGACTAGCGGTATTCGGAATGAGCAGTTCTTC,CASSARTSGIRNEQFF
-,TRBV5-5,TRBD1,TRBJ1-6,TGTGCCAGCAGCGAGACAGGGAAGGGTTCACCCCTCCACTTT,CASSETGKGSPLHF
-,TRBV25-1,-,TRBJ2-3,TGTGCCAGCACCGGACTGGCCCCGGGTACGCAGTATTTT,CASTGLAPGTQYF
-,TRBV19,-,TRBJ2-1,TGTGCCAGTAGTACGACCCACCTTTCATCCTACAATGAGCAGTTCTTC,CASSTTHLSSYNEQFF
few,TRBV6-1,-,TRBJ1-2,TGTGCCAGCAGTGAAGAGGCGGCGGGGGCGCGGGGCTACACCTTC,CASSEEAAGARGYTF
few,TRBV9,-,TRBJ2-7,TGTGCCAGCAGCGTAGCGCCCTCGAGCTCCTACGAGCAGTACTTC,CASSVAPSSSYEQYF
-,TRBV5-8,-,TRBJ2-1,TGTGCCAGCAGCTTCACTGGTGGGGCGGACTCCTACAATGAGCAGTTCTTC,CASSFTGGADSYNEQFF
-,TRBV5-1,-,TRBJ2-4,TGCGCCAGCAGCCCCTCGGGGACGGAAAGCATTCAGTACTTC,CASSPSGTESIQYF
-,TRBV9,TRBD2,TRBJ2-3,TGTGCCAGCAGCGTAGGTACTAGCGGAAACACAGATACGCAGTATTTT,CASSVGTSGNTDTQYF
-,TRBV4-1,-,TRBJ1-2,TGCGCCAGCAGCCAAGATATAGAGGTCTCGGGACGTGGCTACACCTTC,CASSQDIEVSGRGYTF
few,TRBV27,-,TRBJ2-2,TGTGCCAGCAGGGGGCAAGTGAACACCGGGGAGCTGTTTTTT,CASRGQVNTGELFF
-,TRBV5-1,TRBD2,TRBJ2-7,TGCGCCAGCAGCGGAACTAGCGGGGACGAGCAGTACTTC,CASSGTSGDEQYF
-,TRBV5-6,-,TRBJ2-7,TGTGCCAGCAGCAAGGGGACCATCTACGAGCAGTACTTC,CASSKGTIYEQYF
-,TRBV3-1/TRBV3-2,TRBD1,TRBJ2-3,TGTGCCAGCAGCCAATCGATCGGACAGGGGGCAGATACGCAGTATTTT,CASSQSIGQGADTQYF
few,TRBV9,-,TRBJ1-5,TGTGCCAGCAGCGTAGCGACTGATCAGCCCCAGCATTTT,CASSVATDQPQHF
-,TRBV5-1,-,TRBJ2-7,TGCGCCAGCAGCTTGGCCCAGGGTTCCTACGAGCAGTACTTC,CASSLAQGSYEQYF
-,TRBV6-4,TRBD2,TRBJ2-3,TGTGCCAGCAGACTAGCGGGGGACACAGATACGCAGTATTTT,CASRLAGDTDTQYF